Listed below are T cell receptor beta chains from one sample, sequenced in a study of T cell responses to AZD1222 COVID-19 vaccine. Produced via immunoSEQ multiplex PCR; TCRdb's table is partial and in-frame only. This table holds about 68,000 clones, about 90% found once. The sequencing used peripheral blood, collected on day 0 of AZD1222 vaccination. The receptors were sampled from an adult in good health. The CDR3 runs from the conserved cysteine through the conserved F or W. The D gene is left open where the match is weak.

j_call v_call d_call cdr3_aa
TRBJ1-2 TRBV5-1 TRBD1 CASSFLQGANYGYTF
TRBJ2-5 TRBV6-1 - CASSEQAEETQYF
TRBJ2-3 TRBV6-4 TRBD2 CASNPSGGSTDTQYF
TRBJ1-5 TRBV18 - CASSPRAERQPQHF
TRBJ2-3 TRBV14 - CASSHWQGIRTDTQYF
TRBJ1-1 TRBV14 - CASSQFAEAFF
TRBJ2-1 TRBV19 - CASSGMSYNEQFF
TRBJ2-7 TRBV7-2 - CASSLGPPDTYEQYF
TRBJ2-7 TRBV9 TRBD1 CASSPRDSTYEQYF
TRBJ2-3 TRBV5-1 - CASSLSVTPGSTDTQYF
TRBJ2-2 TRBV6-2/TRBV6-3 - CASSYKGDTGELFF
TRBJ2-1 TRBV2 TRBD1 CASSRQGVVNNEQFF
TRBJ2-7 TRBV2 TRBD2 CASRRTSGSINEQYF
TRBJ2-7 TRBV28 TRBD1 CASSPGTGVWYEQYF
TRBJ1-1 TRBV7-6 - CASSLAQGVVAFF
TRBJ2-7 TRBV4-3 - CASSLQDGGSYEQYF
TRBJ1-1 TRBV29-1 TRBD1 CSVEAGGQGGPEAFF
TRBJ2-1 TRBV4-1 - CASSQERLSLGGSNNEQFF
TRBJ1-1 TRBV5-1 - CASSLLHQDLNTEAFF
TRBJ2-1 TRBV24-1 - CATSARSWGDNEQFF
TRBJ1-5 TRBV19 TRBD1 CAGGQFSNQPQHF
TRBJ2-1 TRBV13 - CASSLREPYNEQFF
TRBJ2-7 TRBV5-6 - CASSPRPGLTYEQYF
TRBJ2-7 TRBV14 TRBD1 CASSQDGSSRQGPSSYEQYF
TRBJ2-7 TRBV7-2 TRBD2 CASSSWRGGYEQYF
TRBJ2-2 TRBV7-7 TRBD2 CASSLAGGGELFF
TRBJ2-1 TRBV18 - CASSPDGLATEQFF
TRBJ2-3 TRBV11-2 TRBD1 CASSLGGSPGGAADTQYF
TRBJ1-2 TRBV9 - CASSVDVTGSYGYTF
TRBJ2-1 TRBV15 TRBD2 CATSTLAGGSEQFF
TRBJ2-7 TRBV6-5 - CASSYSNTLETGVQYF
TRBJ1-3 TRBV28 - CASKGGGVGNTIYF
TRBJ1-6 TRBV19 - CASSFYRVPDSPLHF
TRBJ1-4 TRBV29-1 TRBD1 CSAGQGREKLFF
TRBJ2-7 TRBV9 - CASSVGGASSRYEQYF
TRBJ2-3 TRBV6-5 - CASSYDYTDTQYF
TRBJ1-5 TRBV6-2/TRBV6-3 - CASSYSLYQPQHF
TRBJ2-1 TRBV7-3 - CASSLTYGDEQFF
TRBJ2-1 TRBV18 - CASSPVAYNEQFF
TRBJ1-1 TRBV7-6 - CASSFGQTTEAFF
TRBJ1-2 TRBV6-1 - CASSEGVEGYGYTF
TRBJ2-7 TRBV7-6 - CASSLGSAPYEQYF
TRBJ2-3 TRBV27 TRBD1 CASSWTGMLDTQYF
TRBJ1-6 TRBV3-1/TRBV3-2 - CASSLGGGGDWNSPLHF
TRBJ2-6 TRBV4-3 - CASSQDWGFSGANVLTF
TRBJ1-2 TRBV4-1 - CASSQTSGTNYGYTF
TRBJ1-2 TRBV18 - CASSPGGGYGYTF
TRBJ2-5 TRBV5-1 TRBD2 CASSLLPPGLAAQETQYF
TRBJ2-3 TRBV12-3/TRBV12-4 TRBD2 CASTRSGNWQYF
TRBJ1-4 TRBV6-5 - CASSYSGGVREKLFF
TRBJ1-5 TRBV6-1 - CASSERGREEQPQHF
TRBJ1-1 TRBV20-1 - CSASRPGTEAFF